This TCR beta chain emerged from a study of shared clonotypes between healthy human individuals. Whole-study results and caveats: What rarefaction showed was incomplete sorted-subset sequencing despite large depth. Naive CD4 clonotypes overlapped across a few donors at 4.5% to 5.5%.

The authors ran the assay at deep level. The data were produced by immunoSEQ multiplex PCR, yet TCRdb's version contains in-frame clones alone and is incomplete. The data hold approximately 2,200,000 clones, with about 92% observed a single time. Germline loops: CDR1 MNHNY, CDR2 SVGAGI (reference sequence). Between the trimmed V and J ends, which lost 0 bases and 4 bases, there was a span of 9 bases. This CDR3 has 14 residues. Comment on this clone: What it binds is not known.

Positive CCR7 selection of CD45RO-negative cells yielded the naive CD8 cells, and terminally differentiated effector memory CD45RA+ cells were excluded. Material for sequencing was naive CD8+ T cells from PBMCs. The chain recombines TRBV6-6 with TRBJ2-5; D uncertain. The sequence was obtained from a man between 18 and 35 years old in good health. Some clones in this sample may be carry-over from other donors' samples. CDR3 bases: TGTGCCAGCAGTTACTCGATAACGGGAGAGACCCAGTACTTC. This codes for CASSYSITGETQYF.